A single sample is the source of the 5 T cell receptor beta chains below, sequenced in a study of T cell responses to AZD1222 COVID-19 vaccine (dated by TCRdb to the early 2020s). Libraries were built with the immunoSEQ multiplex PCR assay. Held by TCRdb, this immuneACCESS table contains in-frame sequences only and omits some clones. Under half of the omission traces to an unresolved V gene where checked; the cause of the rest is unknown. The sample yields some 120,000 clones; over 75% were counted once. The ten biggest clones cover about 5.4% of the sample. What the time point label conveys for this sample: baseline before first vaccination. Sequences were derived from peripheral blood, sampled on day 0 of AZD1222 vaccination. These receptors all stem from an adult in good health.

The CDR3 bases are TGTGCCAGCAGCCAAGATTTGACCGTGAACACTGAAGCTTTCTTT. This codes for CASSQDLTVNTEAFF. The rearrangement links TRBV3-1 (or the pseudogene TRBV3-2) to TRBJ1-1; D unclear. Trimming took 0 bases from V and 0 from J, leaving 8 bases between them. There are 15 residues in the CDR3. Germline V gene lookup returns CDR1 LGHDT and CDR2 YNNKEL (reference sequence).

The genes are TRBV7-3 and TRBJ2-5; TRBD2 matches at 9 bases. The CDR3 is made up of 15 amino acids. Germline lookup yields CDR1 SGHTA and CDR2 FQGTGA. The trim removed 4 bases at V and 4 bases at J, leaving 7 bases unmatched. In DNA form, the CDR3 reads TGTGCCAGCAGCTCAGCGGGGGGTAGGATAGAGACCCAGTACTTC. Residues: CASSSAGGRIETQYF.

The chain has TRBV28 and TRBJ1-3; TRBD1 might be the D (5 bases). This CDR3 comprises 16 residues. The germline V gene encodes CDR1 MDHEN and CDR2 SYDVKM. The V end lost 6 bases, the J end lost 0 bases, and 15 bases lay between the germline ends. DNA of the CDR3: TGTGCCAGCAGACTCCGGGACGGCAGCTCTGGAAACACCATATATTTT. Its protein is CASRLRDGSSGNTIYF.

This rearrangement joins TRBV6-2 or TRBV6-3 to TRBJ1-2; perhaps TRBD1 as D (5 bases). The germline V and J ends were trimmed by 4 bases and 8 bases, with 11 bases remaining between them. Germline loops: CDR1 MNHEY, CDR2 SVGEGT. This CDR3 region has 12 residues. CDR3 sequence reads: CASSSGGYGYTF. The CDR3 DNA sequence: TGTGCCAGCAGTTCGGGGGGGTACGGCTACACCTTC.

The table lists this clone with a few counts. This sample also contains other DNA sequences that code for the same CDR3. The V call is TRBV6-5, the J call TRBJ2-1; no clear D. Germline V gene lookup returns CDR1 MNHEY and CDR2 SVGAGI. Trimming cost V 4 bases and J 5 bases, with 12 bases left between them. This CDR3 is built from 14 residues. CDR3 residues: CASSSYNRHNEQFF. CDR3 coding DNA: TGTGCCAGCAGTTCCTATAACAGACACAATGAGCAGTTCTTC.